The clone carrying this T cell receptor beta chain was detected ten times or more. Antigen specificity is unknown. Patients with other autoimmune diseases, uncontrolled infections, pregnancy or lactation were excluded. Diagnoses were established from clinical symptoms, serum thyroxine, TRAb, thyroid ultrasound and orbital computed tomography. This entry comes from a study of Graves' ophthalmopathy and Graves' hyperthyroidism. As for the study in general: No ophthalmopathy within 18 months of follow-up signified stable hyperthyroidism. General study points: Researchers report that a 13-signature model separated ophthalmopathy from stable hyperthyroidism, posting about 90% sensitivity and about 80% specificity.

Using RNA transcripts, the TCR beta CDR3 regions were amplified. Second-round multiplex PCR followed a first-round RT-PCR using HTBI primers. TCRdb itself ran the multiplex PCR reads through MiXCR, one entry per CDR3 protein. The table shows about 1.2 million distinct CDR3 sequences, with about 36% occurring only once. V lost 10 bases to trimming and J lost 5 bases; unmatched junction nucleotides: 12. CDR1 is ENHRY, CDR2 SYGVKD, per germline. The CDR3 has 16 residues. The receptor's source is an adult man with Graves' hyperthyroidism. The chain couples TRBV10-3 to TRBJ1-6; TRBD1 matches at 9 bases. Sequenced material: peripheral blood or thyroid tissue (not recorded which). The CDR3 loop reads CATALLRDRDNSPLHF. The CDR3 bases are TGTGCCACCGCTTTGCTCCGGGACAGGGATAATTCACCCCTCCACTTT.